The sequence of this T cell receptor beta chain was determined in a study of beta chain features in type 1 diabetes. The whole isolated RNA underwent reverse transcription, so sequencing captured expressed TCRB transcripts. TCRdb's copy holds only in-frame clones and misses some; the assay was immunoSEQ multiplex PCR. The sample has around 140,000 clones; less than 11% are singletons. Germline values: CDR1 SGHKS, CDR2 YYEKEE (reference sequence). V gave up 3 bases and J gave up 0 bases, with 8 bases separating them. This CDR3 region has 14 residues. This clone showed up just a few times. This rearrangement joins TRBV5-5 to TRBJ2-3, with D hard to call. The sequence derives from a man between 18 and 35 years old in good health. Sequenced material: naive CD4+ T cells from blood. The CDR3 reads CASSSVPSTDTQYF. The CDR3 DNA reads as TGTGCCAGCAGCTCAGTCCCCAGCACAGATACGCAGTATTTT.